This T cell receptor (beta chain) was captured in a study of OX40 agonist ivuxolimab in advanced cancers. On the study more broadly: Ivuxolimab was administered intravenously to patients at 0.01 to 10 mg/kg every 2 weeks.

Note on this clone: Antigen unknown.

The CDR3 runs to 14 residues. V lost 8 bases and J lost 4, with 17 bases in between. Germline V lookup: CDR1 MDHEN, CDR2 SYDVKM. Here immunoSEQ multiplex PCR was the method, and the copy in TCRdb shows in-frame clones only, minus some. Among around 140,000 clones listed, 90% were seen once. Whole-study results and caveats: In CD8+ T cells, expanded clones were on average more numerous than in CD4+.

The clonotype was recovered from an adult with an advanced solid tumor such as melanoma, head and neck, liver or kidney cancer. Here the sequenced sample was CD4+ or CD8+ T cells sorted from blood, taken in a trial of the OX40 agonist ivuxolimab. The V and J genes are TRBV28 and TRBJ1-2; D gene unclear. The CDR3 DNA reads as TGTGCCAGCGCCCTAACCTGGGGTGGCTATGGCTACACCTTC. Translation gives CASALTWGGYGYTF.